The 25 T cell receptor beta chains given below trace back to one sample, sequenced in a study of shared clonotypes between healthy human individuals. Assay used: immunoSEQ multiplex PCR; TCRdb lists only in-frame clones, some missing. The data contain 1,500,000 or so clones, about 98.5% of them singletons. Material for sequencing was naive CD4+ T cells sorted from blood. Subset specified: CD45RA+ positively selected. These receptors all come from a young man in good health.

This sequence joins TRBV7-9 and TRBJ2-3, with a weak D call TRBD2 (6 bases). This CDR3 has 16 residues. Per germline, CDR1 SEHNR and CDR2 FQNEAQ (reference sequence). Trimming pared 5 bases from V and 5 bases from J, leaving 20 bases between. The DNA of the CDR3 is TGTGCCAGCAGCCCTAGACTAGTTAGAGGTGAAGATACGCAGTATTTT. It is translated as CASSPRLVRGEDTQYF. Combining the CDR3 with reference TRBV7-9 and TRBJ2-3 gives the whole variable domain DTGVSQNPRHKITKRGQNVTFRCDPISEHNRLYWYRQTLGQGPEFLTYFQNEAQLEKSRLLSDRFSAERPKGSFSTLEIQRTEQGDSAMYLCASSPRLVRGEDTQYFGPGTRLTVL.

The sample holds one count of this clone. The chain couples TRBV11-2 to TRBJ1-1; the D is unclear. The germline gives CDR1 SGHAT, CDR2 FQNNGV. The CDR3 runs 13 residues. Trimming removed 5 bases from V and 1 base from J, with 8 bases in between. The CDR3 spells CASSEQTNTEAFF. CDR3 coding DNA: TGTGCCAGCAGCGAACAAACGAACACTGAAGCTTTCTTT.

This sequence joins TRBV5-6 and TRBJ2-5; 9 bases match TRBD2. The J segment lost 3 bases and the V segment lost 3 bases, leaving 12 bases of the junction unmatched. The CDR3 length is 17 residues. Germline lookup yields CDR1 SGHDT and CDR2 YYEEEE. CDR3 region: CASSWAPPSGKEETQYF. CDR3 bases: TGTGCCAGCAGCTGGGCCCCTCCTAGCGGGAAAGAAGAGACCCAGTACTTC.

The rearrangement joins TRBV18 to TRBJ2-7, with 11 bases lining up with TRBD2. Germline CDR1 is KGHSH and CDR2 is LQKENI. The V and J ends lost 4 bases and 2 bases, in that order; junction bases with no gene match: 4. The CDR3 spans 15 residues. This chain's CDR3 is CASSQRSGGAYEQYF. The DNA of the CDR3 is TGTGCCAGCTCACAACGTAGCGGGGGGGCCTACGAGCAGTACTTC.

This rearrangement joins TRBV5-4 to TRBJ2-2, with 7 bases aligning to TRBD2. The CDR3 spans 16 residues. Germline V gives CDR1 SGHNT, CDR2 YYREEE (reference sequence). V dropped 0 bases and J dropped 4; count of bases not matched to a gene: 6. The CDR3 here is CASSLGLAVRTGELFF. CDR3 DNA sequence: TGTGCCAGCAGCTTGGGGCTAGCGGTTCGCACCGGGGAGCTGTTTTTT.

The chain links TRBV18 to TRBJ2-6; TRBD1 aligns across 8 bases. This CDR3 has 16 amino acids. After removal of 6 bases from V and 2 bases from J, the junction contained 6 bases not matched to a gene. From germline, CDR1 is KGHSH and CDR2 LQKENI. The CDR3 region is CASSSSGGAGANVLTF. The DNA for the CDR3 is TGTGCCAGCTCCTCTTCAGGGGGCGCTGGGGCCAACGTCCTGACTTTC.

The chain links TRBV28 to TRBJ1-2; 8 bases agree with TRBD1. The CDR3 extends over 15 amino acids. Germline assignment: CDR1 MDHEN and CDR2 SYDVKM. V gave up 7 bases and J gave up 3 bases; unmatched junction bases: 10. The CDR3 loop is CASTAPDRDHYGYTF. The CDR3 nucleotides are TGTGCCAGCACCGCACCGGACAGGGACCACTATGGCTACACCTTC.

V gene TRBV5-6 combines with J gene TRBJ1-3, with D hard to call. The CDR3 is 14 residues long. Germline-derived CDR1 and CDR2 are SGHDT and YYEEEE. Trimming removed 1 base at V and 2 bases at J, with 7 bases between. The CDR3 loop reads CASSLRVPGNTIYF. The CDR3 bases are TGTGCCAGCAGCTTGAGAGTTCCTGGAAACACCATATATTTT.

This chain joins TRBV29-1 and TRBJ2-7; D might be TRBD1 or TRBD2, each matching 5 bases. Germline values: CDR1 SQVTM, CDR2 ANQGSEA. The CDR3 totals 16 residues. Trimming removed 8 bases from V and 2 bases from J, with 25 bases in between. The CDR3 sequence is CSPVRKRDLRPYEQYF. In nucleotides, the CDR3 is TGCAGCCCCGTTAGAAAACGGGACCTGCGACCCTACGAGCAGTACTTC.

The chain's CDR3 is CASSLLTGGGTDTQYF. CDR3 nucleotides: TGCGCCAGCAGCTTATTGACAGGGGGCGGCACAGATACGCAGTATTTT. The rearrangement links TRBV5-1 to TRBJ2-3; 10 bases are a match to TRBD1. The CDR3 consists of 16 residues. In germline, CDR1 is SGHRS, CDR2 YFSETQ. The V gene end was trimmed by 2 bases and the J gene end by 1 base; junction bases not matched to a gene: 4. The variable domain in full, completed from reference TRBV5-1 and TRBJ2-3, reads KAGVTQTPRYLIKTRGQQVTLSCSPISGHRSVSWYQQTPGQGLQFLFEYFSETQRNKGNFPGRFSGRQFSNSRSEMNVSTLELGDSALYLCASSLLTGGGTDTQYFGPGTRLTVL.

V usage is TRBV6-6 and J usage is TRBJ2-5; D unclear. V was clipped by 8 bases and J by 5 bases, with 12 bases between them. Germline values: CDR1 MNHNY, CDR2 SVGAGI (reference sequence). CDR3 length equals 12 residues. The CDR3 spells CASSPMWETQYF. For the CDR3, the DNA is TGTGCCAGCTCTCCGATGTGGGAGACCCAGTACTTC.

This chain connects TRBV5-5 to TRBJ2-7, with 9 bases identical to TRBD1. The trim removed 3 bases at V and 4 bases at J, leaving 11 bases unmatched. Germline V gives CDR1 SGHKS, CDR2 YYEKEE (reference sequence). The CDR3 length is 16 residues. The CDR3 loop reads CASSSRPGQGHYEQYF. CDR3 DNA sequence: TGTGCCAGCAGCTCAAGACCGGGACAGGGACATTACGAGCAGTACTTC.

The chain couples TRBV4-3 to TRBJ2-2; TRBD2 is a possible D gene (5 bases). The CDR3 loop spans 16 amino acids. CDR1 and CDR2 (germline): LGHNA, YSLEER. Trimming removed 2 bases at V and 2 bases at J, with 12 bases between. For the CDR3, the DNA is TGCGCCAGCAGCCAAATGCTGGGGAGCAACACCGGGGAGCTGTTTTTT. Translation gives CASSQMLGSNTGELFF.

The CDR3 DNA sequence: TGTGCCAGCACCCCGCAGAGGGGATCTATCTACGAGCAGTACTTC. Protein sequence: CASTPQRGSIYEQYF. This chain connects TRBV28 to TRBJ2-7; D could derive from TRBD1 or TRBD2 (5 bases each). V lost 7 bases to trimming and J lost 3 bases, with 19 bases between them. The CDR3 totals 15 residues. The germline CDR1 and CDR2 sequences are MDHEN and SYDVKM.

The rearrangement uses TRBV18 and TRBJ2-7, with TRBD2 matching over 10 bases. This CDR3 is 15 amino acids long. Germline V gene sequence: CDR1 KGHSH, CDR2 LQKENI. With V trimmed by 3 bases and J by 3 bases, 5 bases remained unmatched. CDR3 in amino acids: CASSPPSGRVYEQYF. CDR3 coding DNA: TGTGCCAGCTCACCTCCCAGCGGGAGGGTCTACGAGCAGTACTTC. The full variable domain, with the rest looked up from reference TRBV18 and TRBJ2-7, is NAGVMQNPRHLVRRRGQEARLRCSPMKGHSHVYWYRQLPEEGLKFMVYLQKENIIDESGMPKERFSAEFPKEGPSILRIQQVVRGDSAAYFCASSPPSGRVYEQYFGPGTRLTVT.

J is TRBJ2-7 and V is TRBV10-1; 8 nucleotides line up with TRBD2. Germline assignment: CDR1 WNHNN and CDR2 SYGVQD (reference sequence). There are 15 residues in the CDR3. Germline trimming cut 8 bases from V and 2 bases from J; bases unmatched to any gene: 11. CDR3 nucleotides: TGCGCCAGCTCGAATCCGGCGGGAGGCGCCTACGAGCAGTACTTC. Its protein is CASSNPAGGAYEQYF.

V and J are TRBV2 and TRBJ2-7; TRBD1 matches 8 bases. Per germline, CDR1 SNHLY and CDR2 FYNNEI. The CDR3 consists of 13 residues. With 5 bases clipped from V and 4 bases from J, the junction kept 4 bases outside the gene matches. CDR3 bases: TGTGCCAGCAGTCTCCAGGGGGCTTACGAGCAGTACTTC. This gives the protein CASSLQGAYEQYF.

This chain connects TRBV5-4 to TRBJ2-3, with unresolved D. The CDR3 has 15 residues. Germline lookup yields CDR1 SGHNT and CDR2 YYREEE (reference sequence). V lost 1 base and J lost 1, with 10 bases in between. The CDR3 here is CASSLFSPGTDTQYF. The DNA of the CDR3 is TGTGCCAGCAGCTTGTTTTCCCCAGGCACAGATACGCAGTATTTT.

V usage is TRBV13 and J usage is TRBJ1-4; tentative D call: TRBD1 (5 bases). CDR1 PRHDT and CDR2 FYEKMQ come from the germline V gene (reference sequence). This CDR3 is 15 amino acids long. V shed 5 bases and J shed 5 bases, with 15 bases lying between them. CDR3: CASSLSTGINEKLFF. CDR3 DNA: TGTGCCAGCAGCCTAAGTACAGGAATCAATGAAAAACTGTTTTTT.

The gene calls are TRBV7-2 and TRBJ2-1; D possibly corresponds to TRBD1 (7 bases). Trimming removed 5 bases at V and 12 bases at J, with 23 bases between. Germline CDR1 SGHTA, CDR2 FQGNSA. The CDR3 is 15 residues long. The CDR3 DNA follows: TGTGCCAGCAGCAAAGAGACAGGGAGGCCAAGGGGGCAGTTCTTC. Amino acids: CASSKETGRPRGQFF.

This clone was seen only once. The V and J genes are TRBV18 and TRBJ2-7; 9 bases are a match to TRBD2. The germline V gene has CDR1 KGHSH and CDR2 LQKENI. This CDR3 has 15 amino acids. The ends lost 6 bases at V and 1 base at J; junction bases unmatched: 7. The CDR3 DNA is TGTGCCAGCTCTCCCCTAGCGGGAAGATCCTACGAGCAGTACTTC. Amino acids: CASSPLAGRSYEQYF.

The chain is built from TRBV19 and TRBJ2-7, with a tentative D call TRBD1 (6 bases). This CDR3 region has 14 residues. Germline values: CDR1 LNHDA, CDR2 SQIVND (reference sequence). Trimming removed 6 bases at V and 7 bases at J, with 19 bases between. This CDR3 reads CASSRQDPQQEQYF. The CDR3 DNA sequence: TGTGCCAGTAGCCGACAGGACCCCCAACAAGAGCAGTACTTC.

The chain carries TRBV29-1 and TRBJ1-3, with TRBD1 matching over 7 bases. The CDR3 contains 14 residues. Germline V CDR1 and CDR2: SQVTM, ANQGSEA. V shed 3 bases and J 0 bases; nucleotides not matched to a gene: 2. The CDR3 spells CSVEYRGSGNTIYF. The DNA for the CDR3 is TGCAGCGTTGAGTACAGGGGCTCTGGAAACACCATATATTTT.

The chain uses TRBV21-1 and TRBJ2-7. TRBV21-1 counts as a pseudogene. CDR3 length equals 14 residues. The CDR3 DNA follows: TGTGCCAGCAGCTGGCGGGACACCCTTTACGAGCAGTACTTC. This encodes CASSWRDTLYEQYF.

As DNA, the CDR3 is TGTGCCAGCAGCCAAGATGGTCACCAAAGCTACGAGCAGTACTTC. This translates into CASSQDGHQSYEQYF. The chain employs TRBV4-2 and TRBJ2-7; D unresolved. Germline V CDR1 and CDR2: LGHNA, YNFKEQ. This CDR3 comprises 15 residues. V lost 0 bases, J lost 3 bases, and 12 bases lay in between.